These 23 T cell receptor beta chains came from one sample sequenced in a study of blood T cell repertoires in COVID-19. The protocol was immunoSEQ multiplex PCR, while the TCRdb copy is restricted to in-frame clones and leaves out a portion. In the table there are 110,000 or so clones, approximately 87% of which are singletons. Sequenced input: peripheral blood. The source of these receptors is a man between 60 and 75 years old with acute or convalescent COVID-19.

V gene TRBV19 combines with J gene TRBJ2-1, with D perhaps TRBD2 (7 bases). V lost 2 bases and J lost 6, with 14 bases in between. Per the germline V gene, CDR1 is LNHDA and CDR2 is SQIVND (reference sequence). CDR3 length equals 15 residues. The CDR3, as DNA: TGTGCCAGTAGTATACCCCGGGGGGCCGGCAATGAGCAGTTCTTC. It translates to CASSIPRGAGNEQFF.

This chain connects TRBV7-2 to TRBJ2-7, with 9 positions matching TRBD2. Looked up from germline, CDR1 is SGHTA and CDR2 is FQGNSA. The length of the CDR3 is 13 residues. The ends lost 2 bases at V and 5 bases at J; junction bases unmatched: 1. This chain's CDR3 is CASSLRLADEQYF. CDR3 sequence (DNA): TGTGCCAGCAGCTTACGACTAGCGGACGAGCAGTACTTC.

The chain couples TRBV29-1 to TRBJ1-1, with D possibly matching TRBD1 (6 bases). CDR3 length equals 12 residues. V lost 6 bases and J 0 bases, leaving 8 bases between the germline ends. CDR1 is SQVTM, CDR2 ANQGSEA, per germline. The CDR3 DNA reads TGCAGCGTATCAGGGGTGAACACTGAAGCTTTCTTT. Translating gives CSVSGVNTEAFF.

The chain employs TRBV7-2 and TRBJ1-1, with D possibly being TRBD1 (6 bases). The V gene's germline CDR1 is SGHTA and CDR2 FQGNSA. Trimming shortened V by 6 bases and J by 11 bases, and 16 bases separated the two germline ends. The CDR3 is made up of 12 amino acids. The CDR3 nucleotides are TGTGCCAGCAGGGGGGACACCCCAGCGGCTTTCTTT. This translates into CASRGDTPAAFF.

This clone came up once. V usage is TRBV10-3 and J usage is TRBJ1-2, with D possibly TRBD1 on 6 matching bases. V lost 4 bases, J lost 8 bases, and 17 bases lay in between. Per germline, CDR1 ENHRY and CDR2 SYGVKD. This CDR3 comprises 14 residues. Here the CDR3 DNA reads TGTGCCATCAGTGCAACCGGGACAAAGGGGGGCTACACCTTC. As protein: CAISATGTKGGYTF.

The CDR3 DNA reads TGTGCCAGCAGCCCAGGGGCACTTAACTATGGCTACACCTTC. This codes for CASSPGALNYGYTF. The rearrangement joins TRBV7-2 to TRBJ1-2; possibly TRBD1 for D (6 bases). CDR1 is SGHTA and CDR2 is FQGNSA in the germline V gene. This CDR3 is 14 amino acids long. V dropped 5 bases and J dropped 1 base, with 11 bases sitting between them.

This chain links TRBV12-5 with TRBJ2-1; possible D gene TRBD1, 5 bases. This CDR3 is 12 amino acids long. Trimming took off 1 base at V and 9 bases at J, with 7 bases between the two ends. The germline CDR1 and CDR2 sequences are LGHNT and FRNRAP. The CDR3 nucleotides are TGTGCTAGTGGTTTGGAAGACAGTGAGCAGTTCTTC. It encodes CASGLEDSEQFF.

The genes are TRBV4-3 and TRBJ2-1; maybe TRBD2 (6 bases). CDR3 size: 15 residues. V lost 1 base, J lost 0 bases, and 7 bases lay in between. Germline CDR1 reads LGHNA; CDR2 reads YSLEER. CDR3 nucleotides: TGCGCCAGCAGCCAAGCCGGGAGCTCCTACAATGAGCAGTTCTTC. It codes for CASSQAGSSYNEQFF.

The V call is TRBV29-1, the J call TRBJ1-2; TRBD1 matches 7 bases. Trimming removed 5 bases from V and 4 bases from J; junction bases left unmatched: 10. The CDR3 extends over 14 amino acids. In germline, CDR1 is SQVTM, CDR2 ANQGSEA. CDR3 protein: CSVWRTGGFYGYTF. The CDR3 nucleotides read TGCAGCGTTTGGAGGACAGGCGGGTTCTATGGCTACACCTTC.

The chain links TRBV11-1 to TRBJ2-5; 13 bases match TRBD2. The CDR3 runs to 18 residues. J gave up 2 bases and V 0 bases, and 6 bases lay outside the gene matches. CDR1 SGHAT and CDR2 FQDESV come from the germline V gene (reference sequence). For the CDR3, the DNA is TGTGCCAGCAGCTTAGCCCCCCCGGGACTAGCGGGGCAAGAGACCCAGTACTTC. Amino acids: CASSLAPPGLAGQETQYF.

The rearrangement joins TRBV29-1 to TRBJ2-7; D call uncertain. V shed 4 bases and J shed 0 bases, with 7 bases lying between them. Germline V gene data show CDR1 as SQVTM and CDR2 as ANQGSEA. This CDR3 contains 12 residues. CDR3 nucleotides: TGCAGCGTTGTTGACAACTCCTACGAGCAGTACTTC. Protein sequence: CSVVDNSYEQYF.

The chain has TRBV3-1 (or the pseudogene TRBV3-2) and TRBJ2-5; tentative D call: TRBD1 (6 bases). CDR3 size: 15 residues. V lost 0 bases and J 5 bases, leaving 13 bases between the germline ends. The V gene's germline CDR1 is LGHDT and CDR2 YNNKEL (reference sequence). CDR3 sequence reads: CASSQDTTGWETQYF. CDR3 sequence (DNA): TGTGCCAGCAGCCAAGACACGACAGGATGGGAGACCCAGTACTTC.

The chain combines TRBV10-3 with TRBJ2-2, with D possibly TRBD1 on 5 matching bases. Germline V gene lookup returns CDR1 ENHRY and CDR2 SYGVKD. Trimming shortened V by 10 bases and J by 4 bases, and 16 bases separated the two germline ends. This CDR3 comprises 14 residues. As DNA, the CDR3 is TGTGCCACCCAACAGGATCGTGGCACCGGGGAGCTGTTTTTT. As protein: CATQQDRGTGELFF.

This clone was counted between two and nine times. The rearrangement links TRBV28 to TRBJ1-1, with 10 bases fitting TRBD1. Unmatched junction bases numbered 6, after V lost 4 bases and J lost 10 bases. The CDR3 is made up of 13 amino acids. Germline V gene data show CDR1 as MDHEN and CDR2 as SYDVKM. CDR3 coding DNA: TGTGCCAGCAGTTACCGGGACAGGGGACCAGCTTTCTTT. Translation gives CASSYRDRGPAFF.

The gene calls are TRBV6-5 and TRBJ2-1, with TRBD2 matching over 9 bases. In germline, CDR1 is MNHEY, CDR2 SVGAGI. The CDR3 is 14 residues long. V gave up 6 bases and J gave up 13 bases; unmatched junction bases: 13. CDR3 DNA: TGTGCCAGCAGCAAATATATAGCGGGGGAGCTCCAGTTCTTC. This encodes CASSKYIAGELQFF.

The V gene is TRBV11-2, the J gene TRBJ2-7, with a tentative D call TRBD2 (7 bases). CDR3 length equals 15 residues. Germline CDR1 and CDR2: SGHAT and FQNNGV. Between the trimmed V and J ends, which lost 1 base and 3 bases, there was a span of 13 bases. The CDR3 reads CASSLGGGGYYEQYF. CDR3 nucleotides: TGTGCCAGCAGCTTAGGGGGGGGCGGATACTACGAGCAGTACTTC.

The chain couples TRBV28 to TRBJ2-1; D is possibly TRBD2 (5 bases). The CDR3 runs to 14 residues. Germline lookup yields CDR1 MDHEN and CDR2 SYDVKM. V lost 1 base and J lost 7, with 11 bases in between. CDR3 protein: CASSLLAGLNEQFF. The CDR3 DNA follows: TGTGCCAGCAGTTTATTGGCTGGACTGAATGAGCAGTTCTTC.

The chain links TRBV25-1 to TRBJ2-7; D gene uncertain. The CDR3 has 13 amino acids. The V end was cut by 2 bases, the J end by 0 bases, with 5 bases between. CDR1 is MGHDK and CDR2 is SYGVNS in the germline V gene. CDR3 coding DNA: TGTGCCAGCAGTGAACAGGTCTCCTACGAGCAGTACTTC. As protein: CASSEQVSYEQYF.

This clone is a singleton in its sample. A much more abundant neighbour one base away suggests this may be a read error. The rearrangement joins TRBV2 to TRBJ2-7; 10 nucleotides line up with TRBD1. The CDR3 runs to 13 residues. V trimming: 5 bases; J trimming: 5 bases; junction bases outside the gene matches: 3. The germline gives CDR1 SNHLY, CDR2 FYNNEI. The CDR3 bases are TGTGCCAGCAGTCGACAGGGGGCCCACGAGCAGTACTTC. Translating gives CASSRQGAHEQYF.

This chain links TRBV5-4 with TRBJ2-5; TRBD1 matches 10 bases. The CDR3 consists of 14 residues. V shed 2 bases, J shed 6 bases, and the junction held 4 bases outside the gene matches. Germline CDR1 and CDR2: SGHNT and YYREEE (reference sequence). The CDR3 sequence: CASSFGQGGQTQYF. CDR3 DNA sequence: TGTGCCAGCAGCTTTGGACAGGGGGGACAGACCCAGTACTTC.

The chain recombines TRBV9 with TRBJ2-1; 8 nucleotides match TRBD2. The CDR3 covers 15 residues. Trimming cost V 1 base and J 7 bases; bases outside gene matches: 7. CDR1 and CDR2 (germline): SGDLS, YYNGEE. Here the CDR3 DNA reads TGTGCCAGCAGCGTAAGAAGCGGCGGGAGGAATGAGCAGTTCTTC. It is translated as CASSVRSGGRNEQFF. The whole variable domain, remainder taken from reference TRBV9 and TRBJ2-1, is DSGVTQTPKHLITATGQRVTLRCSPRSGDLSVYWYQQSLDQGLQFLIQYYNGEERAKGNILERFSAQQFPDLHSELNLSSLELGDSALYFCASSVRSGGRNEQFFGPGTRLTVL.

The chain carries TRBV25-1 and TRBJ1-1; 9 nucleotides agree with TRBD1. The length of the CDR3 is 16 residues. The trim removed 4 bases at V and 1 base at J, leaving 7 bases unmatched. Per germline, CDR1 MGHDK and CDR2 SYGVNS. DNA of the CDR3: TGTGCCAGCAGTGCAACAGGGGGCCGGGCGAACACTGAAGCTTTCTTT. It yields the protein CASSATGGRANTEAFF.

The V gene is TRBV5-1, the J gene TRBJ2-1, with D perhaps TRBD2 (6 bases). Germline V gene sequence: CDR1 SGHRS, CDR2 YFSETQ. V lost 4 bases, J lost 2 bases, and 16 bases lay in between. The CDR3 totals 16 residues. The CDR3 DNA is TGCGCCAGCAGCCCGGGTGGAGGGACCCCCTACAATGAGCAGTTCTTC. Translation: CASSPGGGTPYNEQFF. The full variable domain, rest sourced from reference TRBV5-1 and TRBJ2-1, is KAGVTQTPRYLIKTRGQQVTLSCSPISGHRSVSWYQQTPGQGLQFLFEYFSETQRNKGNFPGRFSGRQFSNSRSEMNVSTLELGDSALYLCASSPGGGTPYNEQFFGPGTRLTVL.